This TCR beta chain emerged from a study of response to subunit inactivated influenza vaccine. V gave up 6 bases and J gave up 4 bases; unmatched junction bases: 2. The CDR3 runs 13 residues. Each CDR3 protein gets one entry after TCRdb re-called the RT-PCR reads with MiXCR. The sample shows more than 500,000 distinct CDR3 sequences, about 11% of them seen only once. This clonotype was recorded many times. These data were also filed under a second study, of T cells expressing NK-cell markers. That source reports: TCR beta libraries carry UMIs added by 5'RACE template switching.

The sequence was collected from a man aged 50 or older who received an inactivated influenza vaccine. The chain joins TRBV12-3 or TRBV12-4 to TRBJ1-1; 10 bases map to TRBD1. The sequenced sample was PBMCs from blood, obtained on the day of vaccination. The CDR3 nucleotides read TGTGCCAGCAGAGGACAGGGGGTCACTGAAGCTTTCTTT. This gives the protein CASRGQGVTEAFF.